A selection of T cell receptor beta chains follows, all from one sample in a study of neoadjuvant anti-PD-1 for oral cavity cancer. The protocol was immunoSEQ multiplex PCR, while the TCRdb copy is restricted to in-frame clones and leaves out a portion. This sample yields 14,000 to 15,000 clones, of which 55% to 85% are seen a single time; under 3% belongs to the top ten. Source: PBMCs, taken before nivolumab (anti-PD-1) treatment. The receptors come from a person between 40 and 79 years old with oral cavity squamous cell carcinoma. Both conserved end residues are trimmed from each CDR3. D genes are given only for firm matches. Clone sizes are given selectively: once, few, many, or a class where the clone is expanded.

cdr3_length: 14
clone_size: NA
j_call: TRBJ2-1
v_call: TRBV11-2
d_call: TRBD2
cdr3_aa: ASRTWGLAAYNEQF

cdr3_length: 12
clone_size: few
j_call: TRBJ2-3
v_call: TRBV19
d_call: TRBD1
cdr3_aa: ASSIMNRDREQY

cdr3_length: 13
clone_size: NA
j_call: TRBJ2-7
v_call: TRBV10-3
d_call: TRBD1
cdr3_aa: AISESSGTAYEQY

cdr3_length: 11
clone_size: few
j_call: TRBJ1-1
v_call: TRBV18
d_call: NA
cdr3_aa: ASSPGSDTEAF

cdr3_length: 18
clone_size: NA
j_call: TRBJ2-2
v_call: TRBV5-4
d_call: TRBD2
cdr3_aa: ASSFPPGLAGSANTGELF

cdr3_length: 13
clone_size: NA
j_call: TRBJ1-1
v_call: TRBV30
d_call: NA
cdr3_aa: AWSGGSWMNTEAF

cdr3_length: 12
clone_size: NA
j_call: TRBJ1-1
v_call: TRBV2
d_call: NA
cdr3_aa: ASSPQGTNTEAF

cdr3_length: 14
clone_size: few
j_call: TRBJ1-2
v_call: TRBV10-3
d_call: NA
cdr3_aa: AISDVGIGGDHGYT

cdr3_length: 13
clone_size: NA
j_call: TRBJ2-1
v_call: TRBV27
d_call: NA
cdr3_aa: ASSMRASSYNEQF

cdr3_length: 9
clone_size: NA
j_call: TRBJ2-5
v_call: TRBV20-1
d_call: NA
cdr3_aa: SASGYETQY

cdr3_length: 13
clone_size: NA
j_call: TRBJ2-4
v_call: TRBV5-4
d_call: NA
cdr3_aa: ASSPDGRAKNIQY

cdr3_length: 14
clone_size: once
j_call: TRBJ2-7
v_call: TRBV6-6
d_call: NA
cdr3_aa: ASSYSSQALGYEQY

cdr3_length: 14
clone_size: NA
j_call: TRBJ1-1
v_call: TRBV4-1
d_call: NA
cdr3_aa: ASSQRLGGLNTEAF

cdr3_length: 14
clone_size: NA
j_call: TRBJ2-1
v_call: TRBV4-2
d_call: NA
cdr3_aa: ASSPRQGGTGNEQF

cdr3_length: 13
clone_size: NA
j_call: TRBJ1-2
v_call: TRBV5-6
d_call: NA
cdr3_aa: ASSLGRVIVGGYT

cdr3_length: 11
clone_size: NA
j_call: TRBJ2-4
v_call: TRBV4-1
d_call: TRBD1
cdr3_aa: ASSQEGGNPSH

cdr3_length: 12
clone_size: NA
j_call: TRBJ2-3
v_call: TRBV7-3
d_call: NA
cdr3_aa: ASAEGLSTDTQY

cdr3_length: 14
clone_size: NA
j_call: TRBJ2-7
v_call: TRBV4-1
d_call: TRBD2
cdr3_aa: ASSPIDMGLAYEQY

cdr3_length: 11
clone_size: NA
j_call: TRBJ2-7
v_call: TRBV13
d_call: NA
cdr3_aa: ASGAGSSYEQY

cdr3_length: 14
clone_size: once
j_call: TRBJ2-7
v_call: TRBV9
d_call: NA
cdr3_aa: ASSVDAGPVSYEQY

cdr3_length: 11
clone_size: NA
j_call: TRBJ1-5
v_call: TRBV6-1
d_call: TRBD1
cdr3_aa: ASSSQGAQPQH

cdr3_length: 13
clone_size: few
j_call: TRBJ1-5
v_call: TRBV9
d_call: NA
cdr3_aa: ASSLEGQGNQPQH

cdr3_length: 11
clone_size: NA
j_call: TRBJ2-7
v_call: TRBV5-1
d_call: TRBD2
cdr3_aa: ASSMRTSGEQY

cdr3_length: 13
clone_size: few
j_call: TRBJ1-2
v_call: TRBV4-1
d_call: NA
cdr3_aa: ASRNLGLPNYGYT

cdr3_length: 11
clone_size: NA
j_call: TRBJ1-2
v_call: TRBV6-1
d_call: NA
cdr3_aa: ASSEGGPFSYT

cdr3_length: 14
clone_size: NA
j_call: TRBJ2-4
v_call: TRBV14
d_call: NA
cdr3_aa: ASSQDARAAKNIQY

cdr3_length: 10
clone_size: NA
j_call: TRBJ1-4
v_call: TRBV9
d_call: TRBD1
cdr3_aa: ASRTGNEKLF

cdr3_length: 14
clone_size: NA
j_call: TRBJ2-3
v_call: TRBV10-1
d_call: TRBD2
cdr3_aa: ASSDTLAGGTDTQY

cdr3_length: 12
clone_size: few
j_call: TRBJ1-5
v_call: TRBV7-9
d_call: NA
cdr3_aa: ASSLAASNQPQH

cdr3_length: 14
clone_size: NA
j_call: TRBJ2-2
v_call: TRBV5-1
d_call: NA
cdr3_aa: ASSSQGDGATGELF

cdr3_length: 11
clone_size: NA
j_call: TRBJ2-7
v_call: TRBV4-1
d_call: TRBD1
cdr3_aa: ASSLGGLYEQY

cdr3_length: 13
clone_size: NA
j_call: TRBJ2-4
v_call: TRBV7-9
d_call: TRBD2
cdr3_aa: ASSLASGGKNIQY

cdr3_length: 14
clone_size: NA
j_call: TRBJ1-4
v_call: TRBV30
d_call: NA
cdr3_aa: AWRLGIGSTNEKLF

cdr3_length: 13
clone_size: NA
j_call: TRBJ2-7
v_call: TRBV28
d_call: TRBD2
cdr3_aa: ASSFGLADSYEQY

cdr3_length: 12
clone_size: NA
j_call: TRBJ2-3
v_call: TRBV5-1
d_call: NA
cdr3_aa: ASRWSIFTDTQY

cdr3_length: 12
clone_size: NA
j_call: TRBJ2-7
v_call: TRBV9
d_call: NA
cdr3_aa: ASSFSGGAYEQY

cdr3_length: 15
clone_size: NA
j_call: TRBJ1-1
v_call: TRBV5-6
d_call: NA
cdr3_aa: ASSLVYFGAGPTEAF

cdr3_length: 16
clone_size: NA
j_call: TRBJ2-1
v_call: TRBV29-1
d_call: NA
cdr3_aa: SVNARGRGGRTNNEQF

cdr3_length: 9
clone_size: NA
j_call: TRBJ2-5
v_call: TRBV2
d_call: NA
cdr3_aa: ASSKQETQY

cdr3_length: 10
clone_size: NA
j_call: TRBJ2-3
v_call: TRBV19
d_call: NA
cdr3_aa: ASSIVGDTQY

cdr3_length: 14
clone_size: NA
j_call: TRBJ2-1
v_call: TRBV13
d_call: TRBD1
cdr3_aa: ASSSLAGTGENEQF

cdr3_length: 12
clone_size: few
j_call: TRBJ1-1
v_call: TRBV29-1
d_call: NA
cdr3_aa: SVARTAMNTEAF

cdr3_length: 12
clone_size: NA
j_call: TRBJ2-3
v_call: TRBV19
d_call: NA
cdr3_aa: ASSIGTGGNTQY